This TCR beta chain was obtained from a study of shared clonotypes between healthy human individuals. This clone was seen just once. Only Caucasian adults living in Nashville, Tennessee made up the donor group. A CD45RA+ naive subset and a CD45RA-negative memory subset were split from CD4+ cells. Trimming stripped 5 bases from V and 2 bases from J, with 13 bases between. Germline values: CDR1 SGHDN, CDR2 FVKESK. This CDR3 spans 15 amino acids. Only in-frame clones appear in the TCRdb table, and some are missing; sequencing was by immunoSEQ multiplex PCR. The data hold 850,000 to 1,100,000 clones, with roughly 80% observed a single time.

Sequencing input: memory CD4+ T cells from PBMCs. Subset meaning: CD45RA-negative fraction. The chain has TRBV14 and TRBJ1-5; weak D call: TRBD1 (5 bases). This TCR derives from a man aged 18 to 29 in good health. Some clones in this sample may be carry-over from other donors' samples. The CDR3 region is CASSEGVTGNQPQHF. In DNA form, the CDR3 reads TGTGCCAGCAGCGAAGGGGTAACCGGCAATCAGCCCCAGCATTTT.